Described below is a single T cell receptor beta chain sequence and its context. Its antigen is currently unknown. The data were obtained in a study of blood T cells in healthy people across ages. Study results and caveats: When one million T cells were used, diversity estimates were thought to be underestimates.

With a J-beta primer mix and a sample-barcoded 5' primer, a second PCR ran roughly 6 to 12 cycles. A template-switch adaptor with 12 random nucleotides tagged each cDNA molecule. Each CDR3 protein is one row after TCRdb ran MiXCR on the 5' RACE reads. The data contain more than 650,000 distinct CDR3 sequences, roughly 25% of them singletons. The same sample was also studied in work on T cells of mothers and their children. That study reports: Samples were provided by three healthy Caucasian mothers and their six children.

The source of this sequence is a boy aged 5-17 years in good health. Sequences were obtained from blood.

This CDR3 is CASSPRYGEYGYTF. CDR3 coding DNA: TGTGCCAGCAGCCCCCGGTACGGGGAGTATGGCTACACCTTC. J is TRBJ1-2 and V is TRBV3-1, with no clear D. CDR1 LGHDT and CDR2 YNNKEL come from the germline V gene (reference sequence). This CDR3 region has 14 residues. V was clipped by 4 bases and J by 5 bases, with 14 bases between them.